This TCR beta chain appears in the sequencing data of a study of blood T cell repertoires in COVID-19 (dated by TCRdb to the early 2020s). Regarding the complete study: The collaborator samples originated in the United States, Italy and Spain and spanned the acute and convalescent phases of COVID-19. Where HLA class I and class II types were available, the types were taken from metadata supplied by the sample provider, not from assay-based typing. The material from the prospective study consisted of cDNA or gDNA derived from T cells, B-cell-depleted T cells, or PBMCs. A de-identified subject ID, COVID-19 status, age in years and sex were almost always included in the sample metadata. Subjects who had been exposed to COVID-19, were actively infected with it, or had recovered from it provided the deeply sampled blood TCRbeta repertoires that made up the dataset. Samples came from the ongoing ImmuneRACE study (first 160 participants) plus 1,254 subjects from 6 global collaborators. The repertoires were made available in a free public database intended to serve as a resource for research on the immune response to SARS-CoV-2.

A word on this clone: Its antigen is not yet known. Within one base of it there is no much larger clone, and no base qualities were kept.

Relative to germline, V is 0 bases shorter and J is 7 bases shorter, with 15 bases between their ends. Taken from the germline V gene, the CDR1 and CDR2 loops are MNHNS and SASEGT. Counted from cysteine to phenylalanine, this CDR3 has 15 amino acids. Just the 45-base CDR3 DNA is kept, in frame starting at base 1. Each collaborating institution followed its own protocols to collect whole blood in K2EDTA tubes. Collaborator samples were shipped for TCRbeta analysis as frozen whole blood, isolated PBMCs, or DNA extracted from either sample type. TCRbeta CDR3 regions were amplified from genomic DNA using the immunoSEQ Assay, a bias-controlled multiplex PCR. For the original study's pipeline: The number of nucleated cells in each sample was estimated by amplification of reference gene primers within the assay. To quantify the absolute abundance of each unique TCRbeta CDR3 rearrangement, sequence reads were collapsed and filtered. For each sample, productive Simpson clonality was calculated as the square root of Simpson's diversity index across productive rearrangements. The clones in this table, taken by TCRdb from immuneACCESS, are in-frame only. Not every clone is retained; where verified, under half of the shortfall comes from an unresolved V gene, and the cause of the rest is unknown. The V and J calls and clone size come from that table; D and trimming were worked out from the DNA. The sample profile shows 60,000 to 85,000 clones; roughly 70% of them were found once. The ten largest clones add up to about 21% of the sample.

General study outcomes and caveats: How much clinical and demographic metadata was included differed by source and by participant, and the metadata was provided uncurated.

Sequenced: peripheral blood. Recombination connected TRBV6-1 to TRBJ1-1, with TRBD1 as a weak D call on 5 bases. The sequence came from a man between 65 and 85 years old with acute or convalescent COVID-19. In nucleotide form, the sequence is TGTGCCAGCAGTGAAGCGTCCGGGGGGGTAAATGAAGCTTTCTTT. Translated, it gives CASSEASGGVNEAFF.